This T cell receptor (beta chain) was observed in a study of CD8 T cells in Susac syndrome. Reverse transcription of about 0.5 to 1 ug RNA used random hexamers. immunoSEQ multiplex PCR amplified TCR beta CDR3 across 54 Vbeta, 13 Jbeta. TCRdb reprocessed the immunoSEQ multiplex PCR reads with MiXCR, giving one entry per CDR3 protein. The sample carries around 200,000 distinct CDR3 sequences, about 93% recorded once. TEMRA cells were enriched by FACS, and CD4+ and CD8+ T cells were negatively isolated. The sequenced material came from CD8+ T cells from PBMCs. The source of this sequence is a human donor with multiple sclerosis.

The CDR3 loop reads CASSVVRDWGPNTEAFF. In nucleotides, the CDR3 is TGTGCCAGCAGCGTAGTCAGGGATTGGGGCCCGAACACTGAAGCTTTCTTT. This rearrangement joins TRBV9 to TRBJ1-1; D might be TRBD1 (5 bases). Germline V lookup: CDR1 SGDLS, CDR2 YYNGEE. Trimming left V 0 bases short and J 1 base short, with 16 bases between. This CDR3 has 17 amino acids.